This is a list of T cell receptor beta chains from one sample in a study of control samples from healthy donors and cancer patients. Method: immunoSEQ multiplex PCR; TCRdb's copy keeps in-frame clones and lacks some. The sample carries 150,000 to 200,000 clones, about 90% recorded once. The sequenced sample consisted of blood. Source of these receptors: a young man in good health. The CDR3 runs from the conserved cysteine through the conserved F or W. The D gene is left open where the match is weak. Clone size appears in some rows only: once, few, many, or a class for an expanded clone.

cdr3_length	d_call	v_call	j_call	clone_size	cdr3_nt	cdr3_aa
15	TRBD2	TRBV7-9	TRBJ2-1	once	TGTGCCAGCAGCCCCTCTAGCGGTCCCTACAATGAGCAGTTCTTC	CASSPSSGPYNEQFF
10	.	TRBV29-1	TRBJ2-5	.	TGCAGCGCTCTGGGTCCCGCGAGGTACTTC	CSALGPARYF
12	.	TRBV11-3	TRBJ2-3	.	TGTGCCAGCAGCGCGGTGGATGGTACGCAGTATTTT	CASSAVDGTQYF
15	.	TRBV7-8	TRBJ1-4	.	TGTGCCAGCAAGAGTCTTGAGGGGCTAGGAGAAAAACTGTTTTTT	CASKSLEGLGEKLFF
13	.	TRBV7-2	TRBJ1-3	.	TGTGCCAGCAGCCCCACCCGGGGAAACACCATATATTTT	CASSPTRGNTIYF
15	.	TRBV6-1	TRBJ1-1	.	TGTGCCAGCAGTGAAGTGGCGGGGTTCGGCACTGAAGCTTTCTTT	CASSEVAGFGTEAFF
13	.	TRBV19	TRBJ1-2	.	TGTGCCACCCGCGGGGGGGGCGCCTATGGCTACACCTTC	CATRGGGAYGYTF
18	.	TRBV21-1	TRBJ1-6	.	TGTGCCAGCAGCAAAGGGGGACAAGAAAGCTCCTATAATTCACCCCTCCACTTT	CASSKGGQESSYNSPLHF
15	.	TRBV6-5	TRBJ1-1	.	TGTGCCAGCAGTTATGGAGTCATGTCAGGCACTGAAGCTTTCTTT	CASSYGVMSGTEAFF
11	.	TRBV29-1	TRBJ1-1	.	TGCAGCCTGACGAAGAACACTGAAGCTTTCTTT	CSLTKNTEAFF
15	.	TRBV19	TRBJ2-1	.	TGTGCCAGTAGTCCCCGAGGACCCCTAGTCAATGAGCAGTTCTTC	CASSPRGPLVNEQFF
19	.	TRBV19	TRBJ2-6	.	TGTGCCAGTAGTCCTTCTCTACAGGGCTCCGGCTCTGGGGCCAACGTCCTGACTTTC	CASSPSLQGSGSGANVLTF
15	TRBD1	TRBV24-1	TRBJ2-5	.	TGTGCCACCAGTGTTTTCGGGACAGGGAAAGAGACCCAGTACTTC	CATSVFGTGKETQYF
10	.	TRBV29-1	TRBJ2-1	.	TGCAGCGTGTCCTACAATGAGCAGTTCTTC	CSVSYNEQFF
16	.	TRBV7-9	TRBJ1-3	.	TGTGCCAGCAGGCCAAGACAGGAAAGCTCTGGAAACACCATATATTTT	CASRPRQESSGNTIYF
12	.	TRBV12-3/TRBV12-4	TRBJ1-2	.	TGTGCCAGCAGTATCGGGACACACGGCTACACCTTC	CASSIGTHGYTF
14	TRBD1	TRBV9	TRBJ1-1	.	TGTGCCAGCAGCAGGGGACAGATGAACACTGAAGCTTTCTTT	CASSRGQMNTEAFF
14	TRBD1	TRBV28	TRBJ1-4	.	TGTGCCAGCTCTACAGGGGGGGGTTATGAAAAACTGTTTTTT	CASSTGGGYEKLFF
14	.	TRBV28	TRBJ2-7	.	TGTGCCAGCACGGGGGACGGGGGCCTTTACGAGCAGTACTTC	CASTGDGGLYEQYF
19	.	TRBV6-4	TRBJ2-1	.	TGTGCCAGCAGTGACTCGTGGACTACACGCTCGAGCTCCTACAATGAGCAGTTCTTC	CASSDSWTTRSSSYNEQFF
12	.	TRBV12-3/TRBV12-4	TRBJ2-1	.	TGTGCCAGCAGTTTGGTGGGCAATGAGCAGTTCTTC	CASSLVGNEQFF
16	TRBD1	TRBV6-4	TRBJ2-1	once	TGTGCCAGCAGTGAAATTTTCAGACAGGGAAACAATGAGCAGTTCTTC	CASSEIFRQGNNEQFF
17	TRBD1	TRBV28	TRBJ2-1	.	TGTGCCAGCACCGTGGGCGGGACAGGGGGGAGCTACAATGAGCAGTTCTTC	CASTVGGTGGSYNEQFF
16	TRBD1	TRBV11-2	TRBJ1-1	.	TGTGCCAGCAGCCTAACCGTCGACAGGGGTGATACTGAAGCTTTCTTT	CASSLTVDRGDTEAFF
13	.	TRBV9	TRBJ2-2	.	TGTGCCAGCAGCGTAGGTAGCCCCGGGGAGCTGTTTTTT	CASSVGSPGELFF
15	.	TRBV6-5	TRBJ1-4	.	TGTGCCAGCAGTTACCTATCAGGGACGGATGAAAAACTGTTTTTT	CASSYLSGTDEKLFF
15	.	TRBV5-1	TRBJ2-3	.	TGCGCCAGCCAGGGCGGGAAAGCCTCCACAGATACGCAGTATTTT	CASQGGKASTDTQYF
14	TRBD1	TRBV28	TRBJ2-7	once	TGTGCCAGCAGAGACAGGGACAGGGGCTACGAGCAGTACTTC	CASRDRDRGYEQYF
15	.	TRBV7-6	TRBJ2-3	.	TGTGCCAGCAGCTTAAGACAGATTAGCACAGATACGCAGTATTTT	CASSLRQISTDTQYF
12	.	TRBV7-2	TRBJ2-1	.	TGTGCCAGCAGCTTTCCCCGAAATGAGCAGTTCTTC	CASSFPRNEQFF
15	.	TRBV5-1	TRBJ2-3	few	TGCGCCAGCAGCTTGGACGGACTTGGCACAGATACGCAGTATTTT	CASSLDGLGTDTQYF
13	TRBD1	TRBV6-5	TRBJ1-2	.	TGTGCCAGCACATCCACGGGACAGAATGGCTACACCTTC	CASTSTGQNGYTF
14	.	TRBV19	TRBJ1-2	.	TGTGCCAGTACGGCCAGGACGGCGAACTATGGCTACACCTTC	CASTARTANYGYTF
11	.	TRBV2	TRBJ1-2	.	TGTGCCAGCAGTCCCCCAAAAGGCTACACCTTC	CASSPPKGYTF
14	.	TRBV4-1	TRBJ2-7	.	TGCGCCAGCAGCCAAGTAGAAGCCACCTACGAGCAGTACTTC	CASSQVEATYEQYF
14	.	TRBV6-5	TRBJ1-4	.	TGTGCCAGCGAGAGGACGATACAGAGTGAAAAACTGTTTTTT	CASERTIQSEKLFF
15	.	TRBV7-9	TRBJ1-4	.	TGTGCCAGCAGCTTGGGAGTCGGACAGAGTGAAAAACTGTTTTTT	CASSLGVGQSEKLFF
15	.	TRBV28	TRBJ1-1	.	TGTGCCAGCAGACAAGGGGTAGGGATGAACACTGAAGCTTTCTTT	CASRQGVGMNTEAFF
15	.	TRBV5-1	TRBJ2-1	.	TGCGCCAGCAGCTTGGCGCTAAAAGAACGCGGTGAGCAGTTCTTC	CASSLALKERGEQFF
16	.	TRBV7-2	TRBJ1-3	.	TGTGCCAGCAGCTTAGTTTCAGGATACTCTGGAAACACCATATATTTT	CASSLVSGYSGNTIYF
14	.	TRBV5-1	TRBJ2-7	.	TGCGCCAGCAGCGATACAGGGGCGGGATACGAGCAGTACTTC	CASSDTGAGYEQYF
13	.	TRBV11-3	TRBJ1-5	once	TGTGCCAGCGAGGTCGGCAGCAATCAGCCCCAGCATTTT	CASEVGSNQPQHF
16	TRBD1	TRBV7-8	TRBJ2-5	.	TGTGCCAGCAGCTCCCAGGGACAGGGGGGATTGGAGACCCAGTACTTC	CASSSQGQGGLETQYF
14	.	TRBV5-5	TRBJ1-4	.	TGTGCCAGCAGCTTGAAAACAGGTGGAGTAAAACTGTTTTTT	CASSLKTGGVKLFF
13	.	TRBV2	TRBJ1-1	.	TGTGCCAGCAGTTTGGACACTTTCACTGAAGCTTTCTTT	CASSLDTFTEAFF
16	TRBD1	TRBV13	TRBJ2-3	.	TGTGCCAGCAGCTTAGGCAAGACAGGGGGGGCGGATACGCAGTATTTT	CASSLGKTGGADTQYF
14	.	TRBV5-1	TRBJ1-3	.	TGCGCCAGCAGCTTGCAAGGGCCTGGAAACACCATATATTTT	CASSLQGPGNTIYF
14	.	TRBV6-5	TRBJ1-4	.	TGTGCCAGCAGTTACTCGACAACTAATGAAAAACTGTTTTTT	CASSYSTTNEKLFF
14	.	TRBV3-1/TRBV3-2	TRBJ1-6	.	TGTGCCAGCAGCCAAGATTCCGGGTTCTCACCCCTCCACTTT	CASSQDSGFSPLHF
11	.	TRBV9	TRBJ1-1	.	TGTGCCAGCAGCTCCGACACTGAAGCTTTCTTT	CASSSDTEAFF
19	TRBD2	TRBV3-1/TRBV3-2	TRBJ2-2	.	TGTGCCAGCAGCCAAGCCCCTAGACTAGCGGGTGTCTTCACCGGGGAGCTGTTTTTT	CASSQAPRLAGVFTGELFF